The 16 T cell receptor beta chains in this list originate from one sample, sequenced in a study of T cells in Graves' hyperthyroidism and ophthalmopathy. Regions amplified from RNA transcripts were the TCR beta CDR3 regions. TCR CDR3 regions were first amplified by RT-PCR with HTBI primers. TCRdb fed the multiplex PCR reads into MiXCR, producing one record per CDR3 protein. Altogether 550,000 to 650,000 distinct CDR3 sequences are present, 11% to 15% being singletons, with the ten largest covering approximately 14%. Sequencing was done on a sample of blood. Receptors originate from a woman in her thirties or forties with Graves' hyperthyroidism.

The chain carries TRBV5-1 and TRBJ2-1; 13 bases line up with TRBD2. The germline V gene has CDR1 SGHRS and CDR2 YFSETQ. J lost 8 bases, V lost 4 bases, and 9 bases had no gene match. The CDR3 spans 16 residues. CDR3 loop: CASSRRTSGRNDEQFF. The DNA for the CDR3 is TGCGCCAGCAGCCGACGGACTAGCGGGAGAAACGATGAGCAGTTCTTC. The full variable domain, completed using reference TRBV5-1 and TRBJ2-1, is KAGVTQTPRYLIKTRGQQVTLSCSPISGHRSVSWYQQTPGQGLQFLFEYFSETQRNKGNFPGRFSGRQFSNSRSEMNVSTLELGDSALYLCASSRRTSGRNDEQFFGPGTRLTVL.

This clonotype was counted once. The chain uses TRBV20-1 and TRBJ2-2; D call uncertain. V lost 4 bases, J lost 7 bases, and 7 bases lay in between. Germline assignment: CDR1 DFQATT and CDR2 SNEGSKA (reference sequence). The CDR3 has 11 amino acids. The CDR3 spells CSAISGGELFF. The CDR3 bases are TGCAGTGCTATATCGGGCGGGGAGCTGTTTTTT.

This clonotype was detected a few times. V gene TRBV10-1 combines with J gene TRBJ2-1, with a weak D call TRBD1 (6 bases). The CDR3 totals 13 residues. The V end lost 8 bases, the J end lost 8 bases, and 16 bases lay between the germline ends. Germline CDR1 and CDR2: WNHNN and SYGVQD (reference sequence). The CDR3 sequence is CASPRGRVHEQFF. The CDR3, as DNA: TGCGCCAGCCCCAGGGGCAGGGTCCATGAGCAGTTCTTC.

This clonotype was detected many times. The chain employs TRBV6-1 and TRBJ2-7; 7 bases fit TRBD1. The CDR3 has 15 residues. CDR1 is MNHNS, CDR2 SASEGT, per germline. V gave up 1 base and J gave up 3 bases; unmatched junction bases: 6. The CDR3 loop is CASSEVQGVGYEQYF. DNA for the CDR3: TGTGCCAGCAGTGAAGTTCAGGGGGTGGGCTACGAGCAGTACTTC.

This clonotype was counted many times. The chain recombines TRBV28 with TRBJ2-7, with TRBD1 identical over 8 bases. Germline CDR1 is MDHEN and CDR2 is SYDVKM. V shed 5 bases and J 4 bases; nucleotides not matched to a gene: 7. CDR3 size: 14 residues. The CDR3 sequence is CASSRTGITYEQYF. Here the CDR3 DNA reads TGTGCCAGCAGTCGGACAGGGATCACTTACGAGCAGTACTTC.

The CDR3 region is CASSRRTSYGYTF. The CDR3 nucleotides read TGTGCCAGCTCCCGACGGACGAGCTATGGCTACACCTTC. The chain uses TRBV28 and TRBJ1-2, with D hard to call. The germline V gene has CDR1 MDHEN and CDR2 SYDVKM. The CDR3 consists of 13 residues. V lost 8 bases, J lost 4 bases, and 14 bases lay in between.

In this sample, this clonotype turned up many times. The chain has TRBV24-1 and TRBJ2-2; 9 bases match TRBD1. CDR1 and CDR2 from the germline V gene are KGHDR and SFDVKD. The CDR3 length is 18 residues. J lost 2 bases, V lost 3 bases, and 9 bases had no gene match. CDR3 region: CATSDPSGTGINTGELFF. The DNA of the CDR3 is TGTGCCACCAGTGATCCTTCCGGGACAGGGATTAACACCGGGGAGCTGTTTTTT.

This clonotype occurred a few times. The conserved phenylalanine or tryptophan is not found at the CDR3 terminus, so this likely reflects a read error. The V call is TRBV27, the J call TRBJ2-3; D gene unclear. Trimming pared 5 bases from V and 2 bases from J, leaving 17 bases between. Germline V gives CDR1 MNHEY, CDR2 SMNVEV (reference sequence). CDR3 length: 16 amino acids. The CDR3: CASSTQSRTPTDTQYL. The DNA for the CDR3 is TGTGCCAGCAGTACCCAATCAAGGACCCCCACAGATACGCAGTATCTT.

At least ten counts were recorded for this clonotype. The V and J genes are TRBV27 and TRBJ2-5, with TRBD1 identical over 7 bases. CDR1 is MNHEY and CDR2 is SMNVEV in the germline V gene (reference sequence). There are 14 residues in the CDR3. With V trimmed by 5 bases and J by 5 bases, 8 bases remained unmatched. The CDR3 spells CASSAGRGRETQYF. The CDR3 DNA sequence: TGTGCCAGCAGTGCAGGAAGGGGGCGGGAGACCCAGTACTTC.

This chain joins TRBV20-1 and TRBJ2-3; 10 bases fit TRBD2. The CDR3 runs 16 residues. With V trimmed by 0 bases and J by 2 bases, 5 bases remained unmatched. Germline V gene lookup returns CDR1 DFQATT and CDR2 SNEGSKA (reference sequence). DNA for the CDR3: TGCAGTGCTAGAGACGTTCTAGCGGGAGTCACAGATACGCAGTATTTT. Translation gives CSARDVLAGVTDTQYF.

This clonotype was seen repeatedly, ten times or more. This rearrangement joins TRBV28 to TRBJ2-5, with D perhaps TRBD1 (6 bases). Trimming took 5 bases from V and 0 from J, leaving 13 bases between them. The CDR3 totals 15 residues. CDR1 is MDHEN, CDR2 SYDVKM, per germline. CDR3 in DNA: TGTGCCAGCAGTCCCGGGACAACTTACCAAGAGACCCAGTACTTC. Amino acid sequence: CASSPGTTYQETQYF.

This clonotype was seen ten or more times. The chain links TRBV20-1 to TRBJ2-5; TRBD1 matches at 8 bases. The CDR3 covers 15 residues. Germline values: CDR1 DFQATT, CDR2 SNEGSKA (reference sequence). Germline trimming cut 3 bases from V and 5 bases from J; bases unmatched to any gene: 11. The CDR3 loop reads CSARSTGVVGETQYF. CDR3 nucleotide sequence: TGCAGTGCTAGGTCGACAGGGGTCGTTGGGGAGACCCAGTACTTC.

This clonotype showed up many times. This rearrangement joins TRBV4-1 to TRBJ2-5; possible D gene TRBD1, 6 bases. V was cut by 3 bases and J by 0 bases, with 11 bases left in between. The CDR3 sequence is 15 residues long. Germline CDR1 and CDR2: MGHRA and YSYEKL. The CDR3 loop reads CASSQAGQNQETQYF. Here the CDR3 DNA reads TGCGCCAGCAGCCAGGCCGGACAGAACCAAGAGACCCAGTACTTC.

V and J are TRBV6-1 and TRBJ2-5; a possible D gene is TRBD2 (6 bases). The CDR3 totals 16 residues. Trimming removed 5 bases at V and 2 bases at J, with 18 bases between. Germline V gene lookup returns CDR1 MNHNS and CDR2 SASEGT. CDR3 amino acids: CASSPETRPTQETQYF. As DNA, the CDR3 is TGTGCCAGCAGTCCGGAGACTAGGCCCACTCAAGAGACCCAGTACTTC.

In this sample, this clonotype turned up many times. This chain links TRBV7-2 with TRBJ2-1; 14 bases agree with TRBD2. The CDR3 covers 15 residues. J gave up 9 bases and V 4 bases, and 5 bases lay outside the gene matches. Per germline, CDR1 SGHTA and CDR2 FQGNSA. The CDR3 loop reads CASSSGLAGVGEQFF. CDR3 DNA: TGTGCCAGCAGCTCGGGACTAGCGGGAGTAGGTGAGCAGTTCTTC.

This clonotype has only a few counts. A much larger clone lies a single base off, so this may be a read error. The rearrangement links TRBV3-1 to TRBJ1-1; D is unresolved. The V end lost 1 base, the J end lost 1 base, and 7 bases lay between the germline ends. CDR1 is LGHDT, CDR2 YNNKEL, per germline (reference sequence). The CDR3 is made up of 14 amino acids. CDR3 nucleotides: TGTGCCAGCAGCCAAGGACCAGAGAACACTGAAGCTTTCTTT. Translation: CASSQGPENTEAFF.